The 32 T cell receptor beta chains below all came from one sample that was sequenced in a study of shared clonotypes between healthy human individuals. Sequenced by immunoSEQ multiplex PCR; TCRdb stores in-frame clones only, minus some. Here the sample spans 1,400,000 or so clones, approximately 98.5% being singletons. Sample: naive CD4+ T cells sorted from blood. Subset denoted: CD45RA+ positively selected. The receptors originated from a man aged 25 to 45 in good health.

This sequence joins TRBV19 and TRBJ2-7, with TRBD2 matching over 7 bases. Per the germline V gene, CDR1 is LNHDA and CDR2 is SQIVND (reference sequence). This CDR3 is 16 amino acids long. Trimming cost V 5 bases and J 2 bases; bases outside gene matches: 12. DNA for the CDR3: TGTGCCAGTAGTTATTCCCTAGCGGCCCTTACCTACGAGCAGTACTTC. Amino acid sequence: CASSYSLAALTYEQYF.

Of note for this clone: The identical CDR3 is also encoded by other nucleotide sequences in the sample. The chain carries TRBV25-1 and TRBJ1-1, with D maybe TRBD1 (5 bases). The CDR3 contains 14 residues. V was pared by 3 bases and J by 5 bases, with 13 bases between. The germline gives CDR1 MGHDK, CDR2 SYGVNS. In DNA form, the CDR3 reads TGTGCCAGCAGTGAGTCTTGGGGGAGGACTGAAGCTTTCTTT. It is translated as CASSESWGRTEAFF. Based on the CDR3 plus reference TRBV25-1 and TRBJ1-1, the full variable domain is EADIYQTPRYLVIGTGKKITLECSQTMGHDKMYWYQQDPGMELHLIHYSYGVNSTEKGDLSSESTVSRIRTEHFPLTLESARPSHTSQYLCASSESWGRTEAFFGQGTRLTVV.

This clone was recorded once. The chain links TRBV2 to TRBJ2-2; maybe TRBD1 (5 bases). In germline, CDR1 is SNHLY, CDR2 FYNNEI. The CDR3 spans 18 residues. V lost 5 bases, J lost 1 base, and 20 bases lay in between. In DNA, the CDR3 is TGTGCCAGCAGTTACGTTAGGTTGGGGCAGAGGAACACCGGGGAGCTGTTTTTT. Residues: CASSYVRLGQRNTGELFF.

The genes are TRBV6-1 and TRBJ2-1; TRBD2 matches 10 bases. CDR1 MNHNS and CDR2 SASEGT come from the germline V gene. V was pared by 6 bases and J by 7 bases, with 9 bases of the junction left unmatched. The CDR3 is 15 amino acids. As DNA, the CDR3 is TGTGCCAGCAGGAGGAGGGGACTAGCGAAAAATGAGCAGTTCTTC. It translates to CASRRRGLAKNEQFF.

The chain uses TRBV6-5 and TRBJ2-1; D may match TRBD1 or TRBD2 (5 bases each). The CDR3 contains 14 residues. Germline CDR1 MNHEY, CDR2 SVGAGI. V was clipped by 8 bases and J by 0 bases, with 11 bases between them. CDR3 loop: CASSRESSYNEQFF. The CDR3 region has the DNA TGTGCCAGCTCCAGGGAGAGCTCCTACAATGAGCAGTTCTTC.

The chain links TRBV11-2 to TRBJ2-5, with D unclear. Germline CDR1 reads SGHAT; CDR2 reads FQNNGV. Trimming removed 5 bases at V and 2 bases at J, with 9 bases between. The CDR3 consists of 13 residues. CDR3 sequence: CASSPPAQETQYF. Here the CDR3 DNA reads TGTGCCAGCAGCCCCCCCGCTCAAGAGACCCAGTACTTC.

This chain connects TRBV27 to TRBJ2-7; D might be TRBD1 (6 bases). Per germline, CDR1 MNHEY and CDR2 SMNVEV (reference sequence). This CDR3 has 16 amino acids. Deletions cut 6 bases from V and 0 bases from J, with 18 bases between. CDR3 residues: CASRHDVGATSYEQYF. Written as DNA, the CDR3 is TGTGCCAGCAGACACGACGTGGGGGCTACCTCCTACGAGCAGTACTTC.

Note on this clone: Other DNA sequences in this sample translate to the same CDR3. The V gene is TRBV5-1, the J gene TRBJ2-3; D might be TRBD1 (5 bases). The V end lost 4 bases, the J end lost 4 bases, and 10 bases lay between the germline ends. The germline CDR1 and CDR2 sequences are SGHRS and YFSETQ. This CDR3 comprises 13 residues. In DNA, the CDR3 is TGCGCCAGCAGCGGGCTCAGGGCAGATACGCAGTATTTT. Translating it yields CASSGLRADTQYF.

The chain recombines TRBV7-8 with TRBJ2-7; no clear D. Germline loops: CDR1 SGHVS, CDR2 FQNEAQ. CDR3 length: 14 amino acids. V was clipped by 5 bases and J by 0 bases, with 11 bases between them. The CDR3 DNA reads as TGTGCCAGCAGCGTACTATTTTCCTCCTACGAGCAGTACTTC. Its protein product is CASSVLFSSYEQYF.

The V call is TRBV11-2, the J call TRBJ1-2; no clear D gene. Trimming took off 0 bases at V and 4 bases at J, with 9 bases between the two ends. The germline V gene has CDR1 SGHAT and CDR2 FQNNGV. The CDR3 is 14 residues long. The CDR3 nucleotides are TGTGCCAGCAGCTTAGAAACGTATACCTATGGCTACACCTTC. This sequence encodes CASSLETYTYGYTF.

In the case of this clone: One junction end does not reproduce the germline sequence, and a read error may be involved. The chain has TRBV28 and TRBJ2-7; 9 bases are a match to TRBD2. The germline V gene encodes CDR1 MDHEN and CDR2 SYDVKM. The CDR3 runs 15 residues. CDR3 loop: CASSRLSGSSHEQYF. The DNA for the CDR3 is TGTGCCAGCAGTCGGCTTAGCGGGAGCTCCCACGAGCAGTACTTC.

Only one count was recorded for this clone. The chain carries TRBV27 and TRBJ2-1; a possible D gene is TRBD1 (6 bases). Trimming took off 2 bases at V and 3 bases at J, with 8 bases between the two ends. Germline V gene lookup returns CDR1 MNHEY and CDR2 SMNVEV (reference sequence). The CDR3 consists of 14 residues. The CDR3 protein is CASSLGQFYNEQFF. CDR3 bases: TGTGCCAGCAGTTTAGGACAGTTCTACAATGAGCAGTTCTTC.

The chain employs TRBV7-8 and TRBJ2-2; the D gene is possibly TRBD1 (5 bases). Germline-derived CDR1 and CDR2 are SGHVS and FQNEAQ. This CDR3 is built from 12 residues. Trimming shortened V by 8 bases and J by 6 bases, and 10 bases separated the two germline ends. The CDR3 loop is CASGQGSGELFF. Here the CDR3 DNA reads TGTGCCAGCGGCCAGGGCTCCGGGGAGCTGTTTTTT. The whole variable domain, remainder taken from reference TRBV7-8 and TRBJ2-2, is GAGVSQSPRYKVAKRGQDVALRCDPISGHVSLFWYQQALGQGPEFLTYFQNEAQLDKSGLPSDRFFAERPEGSVSTLKIQRTQQEDSAVYLCASGQGSGELFFGEGSRLTVL.

V and J are TRBV6-1 and TRBJ2-2, with D maybe TRBD1 (5 bases). Germline values: CDR1 MNHNS, CDR2 SASEGT. This CDR3 is 14 amino acids long. Trimming pared 6 bases from V and 4 bases from J, leaving 12 bases between. The DNA for the CDR3 is TGTGCCAGCAGCCAGCAGGGCCTCACCGGGGAGCTGTTTTTT. Translated, it gives CASSQQGLTGELFF.

The chain combines TRBV7-2 with TRBJ2-3; 14 bases match TRBD2. CDR1 and CDR2 from the germline V gene are SGHTA and FQGNSA. The trim removed 3 bases at V and 3 bases at J, leaving 5 bases unmatched. This CDR3 is built from 17 residues. CDR3 sequence (DNA): TGTGCCAGCAGCTTTACTCGGACTAGCGGGGGGACAGATACGCAGTATTTT. Translating gives CASSFTRTSGGTDTQYF.

The V and J genes are TRBV10-3 and TRBJ2-5, with 14 nucleotides matching TRBD2. CDR1 ENHRY and CDR2 SYGVKD come from the germline V gene. V lost 6 bases and J lost 5; bases outside the gene matches: 8. The CDR3 sequence is 16 residues long. The CDR3 region has the DNA TGTGCCATCAGGAGGGGACTAGCGGGAGTTGCGGAGACCCAGTACTTC. Translating it yields CAIRRGLAGVAETQYF.

The chain employs TRBV11-2 and TRBJ2-7, with 9 positions matching TRBD2. Unmatched junction bases numbered 16, after V lost 3 bases and J lost 1 base. Germline V CDR1 and CDR2: SGHAT, FQNNGV. CDR3 length: 19 amino acids. Written as DNA, the CDR3 is TGTGCCAGCAGCTTTAGGATTCTAGCGGGAAGTGGGGTTTCCTACGAGCAGTACTTC. Its translation: CASSFRILAGSGVSYEQYF.

This clone was seen just once. V and J are TRBV28 and TRBJ2-1, with 7 bases fitting TRBD1. Per the germline V gene, CDR1 is MDHEN and CDR2 is SYDVKM. The CDR3 runs to 16 residues. V was pared by 6 bases and J by 8 bases, with 16 bases of the junction left unmatched. Here the CDR3 DNA reads TGTGCCAGCAGGATAGACCTTACGACAGGGTCGGATGAGCAGTTCTTC. It codes for CASRIDLTTGSDEQFF.

J is TRBJ2-5 and V is TRBV7-9, with no clear D. V dropped 5 bases and J dropped 5 bases, with 9 bases sitting between them. Germline CDR1 and CDR2: SEHNR and FQNEAQ (reference sequence). The CDR3 extends over 12 amino acids. CDR3 nucleotides: TGTGCCAGCAGCACCCTAGGGGAGACCCAGTACTTC. Translating it yields CASSTLGETQYF.

The V call is TRBV28, the J call TRBJ2-3; 13 bases fit TRBD2. The CDR3 is 16 amino acids. V lost 6 bases, J lost 5 bases, and 8 bases stayed unmatched. CDR1 and CDR2 from the germline V gene are MDHEN and SYDVKM. The CDR3 DNA reads as TGTGCCAGCAGACCCGGGACTAGCGGGATCGTAGATACGCAGTATTTT. Protein: CASRPGTSGIVDTQYF.

V gene TRBV10-1 combines with J gene TRBJ2-1; TRBD1 might be the D (5 bases). This CDR3 spans 13 amino acids. The germline V gene encodes CDR1 WNHNN and CDR2 SYGVQD (reference sequence). Trimming cost V 3 bases and J 6 bases, with 9 bases left between them. In DNA form, the CDR3 reads TGCGCCAGCAGTGAACCCCAGGGCAATGAGCAGTTCTTC. It specifies CASSEPQGNEQFF.

The J gene is TRBJ2-5, the V gene TRBV29-1; D is unresolved. The CDR3 length is 13 residues. The germline CDR1 and CDR2 sequences are SQVTM and ANQGSEA. V was trimmed by 3 bases and J by 2 bases, leaving 10 bases between them. CDR3 region: CSVEVAVQETQYF. DNA for the CDR3: TGCAGCGTTGAGGTGGCAGTACAAGAGACCCAGTACTTC.

The V call is TRBV27, the J call TRBJ2-1; the match to TRBD2 covers 14 bases. Germline loops: CDR1 MNHEY, CDR2 SMNVEV (reference sequence). Unmatched junction bases numbered 1, after V lost 2 bases and J lost 4 bases. This CDR3 has 16 residues. CDR3 nucleotide sequence: TGTGCCAGCAGTTTACGGACTAGCGGGAGGTACAATGAGCAGTTCTTC. Protein: CASSLRTSGRYNEQFF.

The chain is built from TRBV28 and TRBJ2-1; TRBD1 might be the D (5 bases). V shed 3 bases and J shed 6 bases, with 15 bases lying between them. Per the germline V gene, CDR1 is MDHEN and CDR2 is SYDVKM. This CDR3 is 15 amino acids long. CDR3 region: CASSFPMGLVNEQFF. DNA for the CDR3: TGTGCCAGCAGTTTTCCCATGGGGCTAGTCAATGAGCAGTTCTTC.

The chain recombines TRBV10-3 with TRBJ2-7; 7 bases agree with TRBD2. The CDR3 consists of 15 residues. The germline V gene has CDR1 ENHRY and CDR2 SYGVKD. The J segment lost 0 bases and the V segment lost 0 bases, leaving 2 bases of the junction unmatched. The CDR3 spells CAISESGGSSYEQYF. The DNA for the CDR3 is TGTGCCATCAGTGAGTCGGGGGGGAGCTCCTACGAGCAGTACTTC.

V usage is TRBV6-6 and J usage is TRBJ2-1; D not certain. V lost 5 bases and J 10 bases, leaving 15 bases between the germline ends. CDR3 length: 13 amino acids. CDR1 is MNHNY, CDR2 SVGAGI, per germline (reference sequence). This CDR3 is CASSLLGEGEQFF. The DNA for the CDR3 is TGTGCCAGCAGTCTCTTAGGAGAAGGGGAGCAGTTCTTC.

In its sample, this clone was seen once. The rearrangement joins TRBV7-2 to TRBJ2-7, with D perhaps TRBD1 or TRBD2 (5 bases each). The CDR3 is 15 amino acids. Per the germline V gene, CDR1 is SGHTA and CDR2 is FQGNSA. V dropped 5 bases and J dropped 6 bases, with 20 bases sitting between them. This CDR3 is CASSPSRGTVFEQYF. In DNA, the CDR3 is TGTGCCAGCAGCCCCTCGAGGGGAACTGTATTCGAGCAGTACTTC.

This clone has just a few counts. For the CDR3, the DNA is TGTGCCAGCAGTGGGACAGCCGAGCAGTACTTC. Protein product: CASSGTAEQYF. The V and J genes are TRBV2 and TRBJ2-7; perhaps TRBD1 as D (6 bases). The germline V and J ends were trimmed by 4 bases and 6 bases, with 7 bases remaining between them. Germline CDR1 is SNHLY and CDR2 is FYNNEI. The CDR3 runs to 11 residues.

The V gene is TRBV28, the J gene TRBJ1-1; D remains ambiguous. CDR1 and CDR2 (germline): MDHEN, SYDVKM. V was pared by 7 bases and J by 1 base, with 10 bases between. The CDR3 consists of 13 residues. The CDR3 sequence: CASTSSRNTEAFF. In DNA, the CDR3 is TGTGCCAGCACCTCCTCGCGGAACACTGAAGCTTTCTTT.

This chain uses TRBV19 with TRBJ2-5; D call uncertain. Deletions cut 6 bases from V and 5 bases from J, with 10 bases between. CDR1 is LNHDA, CDR2 SQIVND, per germline (reference sequence). The length of the CDR3 is 12 residues. The CDR3 nucleotides are TGTGCCAGTAGGGACCTTGCCGAGACCCAGTACTTC. This encodes CASRDLAETQYF.

The V and J genes are TRBV7-9 and TRBJ2-3; 9 bases are shared with TRBD2. The V gene's germline CDR1 is SEHNR and CDR2 FQNEAQ (reference sequence). The CDR3 sequence is 18 residues long. V trimming: 2 bases; J trimming: 0 bases; junction bases outside the gene matches: 9. The CDR3 reads CASSLRKAGGTSTDTQYF. CDR3 DNA sequence: TGTGCCAGCAGCTTACGAAAAGCGGGAGGTACTAGCACAGATACGCAGTATTTT.

The chain is built from TRBV7-2 and TRBJ2-7, with 7 bases aligning to TRBD2. The CDR3 covers 14 residues. The V gene's germline CDR1 is SGHTA and CDR2 FQGNSA. J was trimmed by 2 bases and V by 5 bases; bases with no gene match: 6. The CDR3 reads CASSPRGGTYEQYF. The CDR3 bases are TGTGCCAGCAGCCCGAGGGGAGGGACCTACGAGCAGTACTTC.